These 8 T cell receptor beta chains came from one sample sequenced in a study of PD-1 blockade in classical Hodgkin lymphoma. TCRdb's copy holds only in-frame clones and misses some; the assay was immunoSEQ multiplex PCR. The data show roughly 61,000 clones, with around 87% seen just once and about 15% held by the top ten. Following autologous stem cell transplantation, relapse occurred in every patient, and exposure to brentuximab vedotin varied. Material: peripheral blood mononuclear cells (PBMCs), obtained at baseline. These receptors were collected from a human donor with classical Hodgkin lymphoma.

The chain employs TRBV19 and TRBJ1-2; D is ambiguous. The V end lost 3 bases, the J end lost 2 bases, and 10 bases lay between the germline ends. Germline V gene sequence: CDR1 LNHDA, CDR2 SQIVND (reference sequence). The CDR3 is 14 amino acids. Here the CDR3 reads CASSILSANYGYTF. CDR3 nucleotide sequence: TGTGCCAGTAGTATTCTCTCAGCGAACTATGGCTACACCTTC.

Here the CDR3 reads CASSLEIRIGLLNTEAFF. The CDR3 DNA follows: TGTGCCAGCAGCTTAGAAATCCGTATTGGGCTCCTGAACACTGAAGCTTTCTTT. J is TRBJ1-1 and V is TRBV7-9; D unclear. V was clipped by 1 base and J by 0 bases, with 18 bases between them. The CDR3 length is 18 residues. CDR1 is SEHNR, CDR2 FQNEAQ, per germline (reference sequence).

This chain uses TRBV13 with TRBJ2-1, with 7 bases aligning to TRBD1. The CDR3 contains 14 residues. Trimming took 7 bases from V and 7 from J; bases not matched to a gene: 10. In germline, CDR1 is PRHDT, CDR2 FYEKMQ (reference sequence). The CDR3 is CASNLPGQTNEQFF. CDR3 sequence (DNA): TGTGCCAGCAACCTCCCGGGACAGACTAATGAGCAGTTCTTC.

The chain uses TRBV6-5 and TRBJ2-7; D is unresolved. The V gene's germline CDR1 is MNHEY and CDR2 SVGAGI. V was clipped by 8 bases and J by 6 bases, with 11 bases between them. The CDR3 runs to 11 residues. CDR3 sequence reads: CASGHFGEQYF. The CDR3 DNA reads TGTGCCAGCGGCCATTTCGGCGAGCAGTACTTC.

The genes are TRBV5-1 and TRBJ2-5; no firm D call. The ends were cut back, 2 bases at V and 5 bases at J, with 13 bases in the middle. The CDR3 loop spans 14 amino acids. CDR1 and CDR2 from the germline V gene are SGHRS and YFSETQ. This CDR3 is CASSFRETWETQYF. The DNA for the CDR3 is TGCGCCAGCAGCTTCCGCGAGACATGGGAGACCCAGTACTTC.

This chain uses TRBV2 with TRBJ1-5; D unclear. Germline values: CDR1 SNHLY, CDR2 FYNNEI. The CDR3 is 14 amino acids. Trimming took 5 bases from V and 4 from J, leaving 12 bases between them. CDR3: CASSRPWPNQPQHF. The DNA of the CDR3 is TGTGCCAGCAGTCGCCCGTGGCCTAATCAGCCCCAGCATTTT.

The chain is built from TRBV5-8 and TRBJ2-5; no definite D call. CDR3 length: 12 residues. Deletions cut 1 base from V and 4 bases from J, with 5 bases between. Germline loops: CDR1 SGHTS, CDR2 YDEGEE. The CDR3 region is CASSLTRETQYF. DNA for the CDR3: TGTGCCAGCAGCTTGACGCGAGAGACCCAGTACTTC.

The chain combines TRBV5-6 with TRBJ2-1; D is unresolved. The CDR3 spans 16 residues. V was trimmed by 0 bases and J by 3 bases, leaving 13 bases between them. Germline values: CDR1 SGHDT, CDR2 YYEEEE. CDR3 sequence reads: CASSLGWAANYNEQFF. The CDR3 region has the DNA TGTGCCAGCAGCTTGGGCTGGGCAGCAAACTACAATGAGCAGTTCTTC.